This is a list of T cell receptor beta chains from one sample in a study of T cells in Graves' hyperthyroidism and ophthalmopathy. TCRdb reprocessed the multiplex PCR reads with MiXCR, giving one entry per CDR3 protein. The sample lists around 240,000 distinct CDR3 sequences, about 14% occurring once. The source material was blood. These receptors were obtained from a woman in her thirties or forties with Graves' hyperthyroidism that later progressed to Graves' ophthalmopathy. The CDR3 runs from the conserved cysteine through the conserved F or W. The order of the fields is D gene, J gene, clone size, V gene, CDR3 DNA, CDR3 protein. The D gene is left open where the match is weak. A clone size is listed for some rows: how often the clone was seen (once, few, many), or a class if it is expanded.

d_gene: TRBD1
j_gene: TRBJ1-2
abundance: -
v_gene: TRBV6-1
CDR3nt: TGTGCCAGCAGCTGGGACAGGGAGAACTATGGCTACACCTTC
CDR3aa: CASSWDRENYGYTF

d_gene: -
j_gene: TRBJ1-5
abundance: many
v_gene: TRBV7-9
CDR3nt: TGTGCCAGCAGCTTAGGCCAGGGCGAGCATCAGCCCCAGCATTTT
CDR3aa: CASSLGQGEHQPQHF

d_gene: -
j_gene: TRBJ2-3
abundance: many
v_gene: TRBV11-2
CDR3nt: TGTGCCAGCAGCTTAGAATGGTGGGGCAGAACCACAGATACGCAGTATTTT
CDR3aa: CASSLEWWGRTTDTQYF

d_gene: -
j_gene: TRBJ2-1
abundance: many
v_gene: TRBV28
CDR3nt: TGTGCCAGCAGTTTTATCCTCCGATCGAAGAGTGGTGAGCAGTTCTTC
CDR3aa: CASSFILRSKSGEQFF

d_gene: -
j_gene: TRBJ2-4
abundance: many
v_gene: TRBV12-3/TRBV12-4
CDR3nt: TGTGCCAGCAGTTTGTGGGGTGGAGGTGAGGACATTCAGTACTTC
CDR3aa: CASSLWGGGEDIQYF

d_gene: -
j_gene: TRBJ2-1
abundance: many
v_gene: TRBV20-1
CDR3nt: TGCAGTGCTTGGACGGTCGGGATTTCGTACAATGAGCAGTTCTTC
CDR3aa: CSAWTVGISYNEQFF

d_gene: -
j_gene: TRBJ2-1
abundance: -
v_gene: TRBV9
CDR3nt: TGTGCCAGCAGGCCTTGGGTTACAGGGTTATCCTACAATGAGCAGTTCTTC
CDR3aa: CASRPWVTGLSYNEQFF

d_gene: -
j_gene: TRBJ2-5
abundance: many
v_gene: TRBV6-5
CDR3nt: TGTGCCAGCAGTTACTCGATTGAGGTGGGGGAAGAGACCCAGTACTTC
CDR3aa: CASSYSIEVGEETQYF

d_gene: -
j_gene: TRBJ2-7
abundance: -
v_gene: TRBV27
CDR3nt: TGTGCCAGCAGTTTGTATTTTGGGGCCTACGAGCAGTACTTC
CDR3aa: CASSLYFGAYEQYF

d_gene: TRBD1
j_gene: TRBJ1-4
abundance: many
v_gene: TRBV6-1
CDR3nt: TGTGCCAGCAGTTGGGGACAGGATGGTGAAAAACTGTTTTTT
CDR3aa: CASSWGQDGEKLFF

d_gene: -
j_gene: TRBJ2-7
abundance: many
v_gene: TRBV18
CDR3nt: TGTGCCAGCTCACCAGAGGCGGGCACAGCCTACGAGCAGTACTTC
CDR3aa: CASSPEAGTAYEQYF

d_gene: -
j_gene: TRBJ1-4
abundance: few
v_gene: TRBV20-1
CDR3nt: TGCAGTGCTAGACCTCTCGCAGGGACTAATGAAAAACTGTTTTTT
CDR3aa: CSARPLAGTNEKLFF

d_gene: TRBD2
j_gene: TRBJ2-7
abundance: -
v_gene: TRBV20-1
CDR3nt: TGCAGTGTTAGAGCGGGAGGGTCCTACGAGCAGTACTTC
CDR3aa: CSVRAGGSYEQYF

d_gene: -
j_gene: TRBJ1-1
abundance: -
v_gene: TRBV6-1
CDR3nt: TGTGCCAGCAGTTTGGCCCGGATGAACACTGAAGCTTTCTTT
CDR3aa: CASSLARMNTEAFF

d_gene: -
j_gene: TRBJ2-6
abundance: -
v_gene: TRBV3-1
CDR3nt: TGTGCCAGCAGTGAAGCCAGACAGTCTGGGGCCAACGTCCTGACTTTC
CDR3aa: CASSEARQSGANVLTF

d_gene: TRBD1
j_gene: TRBJ1-1
abundance: -
v_gene: TRBV5-1
CDR3nt: TGCGCCAGCAGCTTGGAGGGGCGCGGGACAGGGGTTTACAGCACTGAAGCTTTCTTT
CDR3aa: CASSLEGRGTGVYSTEAFF

d_gene: TRBD2
j_gene: TRBJ2-1
abundance: many
v_gene: TRBV10-3
CDR3nt: TGTGCCATCAGCCGGGGGGATTACTCCTACAATGAGCAGTTCTTC
CDR3aa: CAISRGDYSYNEQFF

d_gene: -
j_gene: TRBJ1-1
abundance: -
v_gene: TRBV6-1
CDR3nt: TGTGCAACCGTAAGGGGTAGGTGGGGGAACACTGAAGCTTTCTTT
CDR3aa: CATVRGRWGNTEAFF

d_gene: -
j_gene: TRBJ2-3
abundance: few
v_gene: TRBV5-6
CDR3nt: TGTGCCAGCAGACGAGCGGGAGATACGCAGTATTTT
CDR3aa: CASRRAGDTQYF

d_gene: -
j_gene: TRBJ2-5
abundance: many
v_gene: TRBV2
CDR3nt: TGTGCCAGCATCCGGGGGCCTGGGGAGACCCAGTACTTC
CDR3aa: CASIRGPGETQYF

d_gene: -
j_gene: TRBJ1-1
abundance: few
v_gene: TRBV28
CDR3nt: TGTGCCAGCAGGGAGTATCACAGGAACACTGAAGCTTTCTTT
CDR3aa: CASREYHRNTEAFF

d_gene: -
j_gene: TRBJ2-7
abundance: many
v_gene: TRBV28
CDR3nt: TGTGCCAGCAGTTTCCCAGACGAGGCCTACGAGCAGTACTTC
CDR3aa: CASSFPDEAYEQYF

d_gene: -
j_gene: TRBJ1-5
abundance: many
v_gene: TRBV5-6
CDR3nt: TGTGCCAGCAGCTCGGACTCGGAACGTAGCAATCAGCCCCAGCATTTT
CDR3aa: CASSSDSERSNQPQHF

d_gene: -
j_gene: TRBJ1-2
abundance: -
v_gene: TRBV28
CDR3nt: TGTGCCAGCAGCCCCGATTCGGGGATGGGCTATGGCTACACCTTC
CDR3aa: CASSPDSGMGYGYTF

d_gene: -
j_gene: TRBJ1-3
abundance: -
v_gene: TRBV2
CDR3nt: TGTGCCAGCAGTGAAGAGCTGGGTATAGAAGACACCATATATTTT
CDR3aa: CASSEELGIEDTIYF

d_gene: TRBD1
j_gene: TRBJ2-7
abundance: many
v_gene: TRBV3-1
CDR3nt: TGTGCCAGCAGCCAGGACAGGGCCTACGAGCAGTACTTC
CDR3aa: CASSQDRAYEQYF

d_gene: -
j_gene: TRBJ1-1
abundance: many
v_gene: TRBV5-1
CDR3nt: TGCGCCAGCAGCGCCGGAATTGGTAAGAACACTGAAGCTTTCTTT
CDR3aa: CASSAGIGKNTEAFF

d_gene: TRBD1
j_gene: TRBJ2-1
abundance: -
v_gene: TRBV4-1
CDR3nt: TGCGCCAGCAGCCGCGGACAGGCTAGGAGTGAGCAGTTCTTC
CDR3aa: CASSRGQARSEQFF

d_gene: -
j_gene: TRBJ2-6
abundance: many
v_gene: TRBV27
CDR3nt: TGTGCCAGCAGTAAGACAGTTGCCTCTGGGGCCAACGTCCTGACTTTC
CDR3aa: CASSKTVASGANVLTF

d_gene: -
j_gene: TRBJ2-7
abundance: many
v_gene: TRBV2
CDR3nt: TGTGCCAGCAGCAGACTATCCGACGGGAGCTCCTACGAGCAGTACTTC
CDR3aa: CASSRLSDGSSYEQYF

d_gene: -
j_gene: TRBJ1-5
abundance: many
v_gene: TRBV6-1
CDR3nt: TGTGCCAGCAGTGAAGGAGATCAGCCCCAGCATTTT
CDR3aa: CASSEGDQPQHF

d_gene: -
j_gene: TRBJ2-7
abundance: many
v_gene: TRBV3-1
CDR3nt: TGTGCCAGCAGCCAAGATGGTCGCAGCCTCTACGACGAGCAGTACTTC
CDR3aa: CASSQDGRSLYDEQYF